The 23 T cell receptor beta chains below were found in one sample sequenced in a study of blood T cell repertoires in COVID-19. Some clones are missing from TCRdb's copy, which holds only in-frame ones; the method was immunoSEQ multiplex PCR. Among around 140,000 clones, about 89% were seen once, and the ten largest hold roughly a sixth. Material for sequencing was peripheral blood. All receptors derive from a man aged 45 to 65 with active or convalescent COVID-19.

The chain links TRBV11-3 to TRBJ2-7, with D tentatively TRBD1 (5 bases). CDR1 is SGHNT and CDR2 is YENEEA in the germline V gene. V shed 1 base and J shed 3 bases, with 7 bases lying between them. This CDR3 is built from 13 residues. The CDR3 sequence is CASSLARDYEQYF. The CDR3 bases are TGTGCCAGCAGCTTAGCCAGGGACTACGAGCAGTACTTC.

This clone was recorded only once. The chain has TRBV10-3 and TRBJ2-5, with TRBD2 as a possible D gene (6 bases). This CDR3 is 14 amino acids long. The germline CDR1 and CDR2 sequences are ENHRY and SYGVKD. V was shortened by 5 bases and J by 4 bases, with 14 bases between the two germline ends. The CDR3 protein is CAISTHGGGETQYF. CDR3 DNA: TGTGCCATCAGTACCCACGGGGGTGGAGAGACCCAGTACTTC.

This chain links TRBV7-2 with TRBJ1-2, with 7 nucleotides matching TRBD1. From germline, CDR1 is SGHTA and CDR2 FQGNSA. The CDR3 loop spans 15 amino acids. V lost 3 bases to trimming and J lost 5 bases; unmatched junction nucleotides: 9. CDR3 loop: CASSLSGTVYYGYTF. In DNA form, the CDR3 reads TGTGCCAGCAGCTTGTCGGGGACAGTGTATTATGGCTACACCTTC.

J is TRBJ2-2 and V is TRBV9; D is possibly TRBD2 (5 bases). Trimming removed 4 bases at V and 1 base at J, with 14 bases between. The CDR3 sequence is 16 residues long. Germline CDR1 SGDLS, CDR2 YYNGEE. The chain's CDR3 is CASSPVASGNTGELFF. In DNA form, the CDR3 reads TGTGCCAGCAGCCCAGTCGCGAGCGGGAACACCGGGGAGCTGTTTTTT.

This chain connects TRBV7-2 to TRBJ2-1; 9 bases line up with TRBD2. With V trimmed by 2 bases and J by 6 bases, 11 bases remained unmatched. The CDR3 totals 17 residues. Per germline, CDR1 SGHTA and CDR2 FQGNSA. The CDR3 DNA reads TGTGCCAGCAGCTTACGATGGGGACTAGCAAGGAGCAATGAGCAGTTCTTC. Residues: CASSLRWGLARSNEQFF.

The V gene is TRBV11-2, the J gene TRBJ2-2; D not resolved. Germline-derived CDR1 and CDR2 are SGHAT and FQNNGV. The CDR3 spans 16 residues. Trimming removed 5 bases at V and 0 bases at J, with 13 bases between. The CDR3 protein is CASSKDTYTNTGELFF. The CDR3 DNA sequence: TGTGCCAGCAGCAAAGACACCTACACGAACACCGGGGAGCTGTTTTTT.

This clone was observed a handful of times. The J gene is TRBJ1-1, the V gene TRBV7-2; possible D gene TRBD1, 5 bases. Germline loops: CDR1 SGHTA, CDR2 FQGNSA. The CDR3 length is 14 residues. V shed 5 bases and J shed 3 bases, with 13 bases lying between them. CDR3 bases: TGTGCCAGCAGCCCGTCGGGGGGGTACACTGAAGCTTTCTTT. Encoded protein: CASSPSGGYTEAFF.

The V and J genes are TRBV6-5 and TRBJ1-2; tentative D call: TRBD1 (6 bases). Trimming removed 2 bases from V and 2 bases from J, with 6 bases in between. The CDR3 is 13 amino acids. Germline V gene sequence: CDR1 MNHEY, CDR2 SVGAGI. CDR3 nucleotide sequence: TGTGCCAGCAGTTACCAGGGGAACTATGGCTACACCTTC. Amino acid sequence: CASSYQGNYGYTF.

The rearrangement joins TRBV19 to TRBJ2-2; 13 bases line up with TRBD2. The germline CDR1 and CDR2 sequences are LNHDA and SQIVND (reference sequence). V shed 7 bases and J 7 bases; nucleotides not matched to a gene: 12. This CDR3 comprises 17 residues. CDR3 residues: CASIPNRLAGGIGELFF. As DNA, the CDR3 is TGTGCCAGTATCCCTAATAGACTAGCGGGGGGCATCGGGGAGCTGTTTTTT.

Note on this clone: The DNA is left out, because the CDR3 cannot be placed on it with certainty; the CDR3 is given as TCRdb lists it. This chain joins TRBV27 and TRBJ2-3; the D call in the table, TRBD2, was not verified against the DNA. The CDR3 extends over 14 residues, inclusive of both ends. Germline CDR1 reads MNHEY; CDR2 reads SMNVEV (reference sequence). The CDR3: CASSSSTSLDTQYF.

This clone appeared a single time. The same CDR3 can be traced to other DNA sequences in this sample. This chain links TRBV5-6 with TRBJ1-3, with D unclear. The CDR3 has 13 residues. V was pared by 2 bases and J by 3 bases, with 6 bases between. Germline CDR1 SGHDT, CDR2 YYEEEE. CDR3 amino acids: CASSFSSGNTIYF. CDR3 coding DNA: TGTGCCAGCAGCTTTAGTAGTGGAAACACCATATATTTT. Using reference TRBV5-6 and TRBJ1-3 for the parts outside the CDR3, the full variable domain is DAGVTQSPTHLIKTRGQQVTLRCSPKSGHDTVSWYQQALGQGPQFIFQYYEEEERQRGNFPDRFSGHQFPNYSSELNVNALLLGDSALYLCASSFSSGNTIYFGEGSWLTVV.

The CDR3 DNA is TGTGCCAGCAGCGTTACAGGGGTAAGGACTGGGGCCAACGTCCTGACTTTC. This sequence encodes CASSVTGVRTGANVLTF. The chain joins TRBV9 to TRBJ2-6, with 7 bases fitting TRBD1. CDR3 length equals 17 residues. Germline V gives CDR1 SGDLS, CDR2 YYNGEE. After removal of 2 bases from V and 2 bases from J, the junction contained 7 bases not matched to a gene.

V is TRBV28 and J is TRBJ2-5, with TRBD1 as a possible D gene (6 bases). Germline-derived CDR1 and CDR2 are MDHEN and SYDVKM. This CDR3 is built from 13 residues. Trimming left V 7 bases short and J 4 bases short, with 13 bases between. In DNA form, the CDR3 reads TGTGCCAGCAAGGACGCAGGGGTAGAGACCCAGTACTTC. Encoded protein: CASKDAGVETQYF. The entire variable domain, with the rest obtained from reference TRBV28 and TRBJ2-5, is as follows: DVKVTQSSRYLVKRTGEKVFLECVQDMDHENMFWYRQDPGLGLRLIYFSYDVKMKEKGDIPEGYSVSREKKERFSLILESASTNQTSMYLCASKDAGVETQYFGPGTRLLVL.

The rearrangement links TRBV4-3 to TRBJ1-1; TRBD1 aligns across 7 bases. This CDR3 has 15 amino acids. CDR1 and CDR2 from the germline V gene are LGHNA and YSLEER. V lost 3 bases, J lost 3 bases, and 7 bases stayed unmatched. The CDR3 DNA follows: TGCGCCAGCAGCCAGGATTACAGGGGTTACACTGAAGCTTTCTTT. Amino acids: CASSQDYRGYTEAFF.

The chain's CDR3 is CASSYEAHSGNTIYF. The CDR3 nucleotides are TGTGCCAGCAGTTACGAGGCCCACTCTGGAAACACCATATATTTT. J is TRBJ1-3 and V is TRBV6-5, with no clear D. V was clipped by 2 bases and J by 0 bases, with 8 bases between them. The germline gives CDR1 MNHEY, CDR2 SVGAGI. The CDR3 covers 15 residues.

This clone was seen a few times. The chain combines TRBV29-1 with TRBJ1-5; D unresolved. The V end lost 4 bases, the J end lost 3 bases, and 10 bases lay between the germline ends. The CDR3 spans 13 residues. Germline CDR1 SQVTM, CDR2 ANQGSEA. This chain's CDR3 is CSVGLDSNQPQHF. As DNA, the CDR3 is TGCAGCGTTGGGTTGGACTCCAATCAGCCCCAGCATTTT.

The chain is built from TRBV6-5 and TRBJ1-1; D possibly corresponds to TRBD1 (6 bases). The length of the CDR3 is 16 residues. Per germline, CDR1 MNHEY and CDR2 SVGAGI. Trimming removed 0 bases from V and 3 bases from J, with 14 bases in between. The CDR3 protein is CASSYSGTRQDTEAFF. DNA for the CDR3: TGTGCCAGCAGTTACTCTGGGACACGACAGGACACTGAAGCTTTCTTT.

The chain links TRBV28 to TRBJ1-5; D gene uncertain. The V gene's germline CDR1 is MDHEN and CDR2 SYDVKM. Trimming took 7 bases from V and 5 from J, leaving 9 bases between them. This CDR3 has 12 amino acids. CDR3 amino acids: CASNSGDQPQHF. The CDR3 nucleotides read TGTGCCAGCAACAGCGGCGATCAGCCCCAGCATTTT.

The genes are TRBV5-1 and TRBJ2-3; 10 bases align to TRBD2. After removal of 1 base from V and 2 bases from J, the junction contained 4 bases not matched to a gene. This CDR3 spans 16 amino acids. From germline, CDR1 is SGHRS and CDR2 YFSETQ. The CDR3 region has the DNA TGCGCCAGCAGCTTGTTAGCGGGGGGTACCACAGATACGCAGTATTTT. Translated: CASSLLAGGTTDTQYF.

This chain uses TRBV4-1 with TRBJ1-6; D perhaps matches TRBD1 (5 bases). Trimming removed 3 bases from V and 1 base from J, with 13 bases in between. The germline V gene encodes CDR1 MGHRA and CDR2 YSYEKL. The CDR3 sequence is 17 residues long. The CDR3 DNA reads TGCGCCAGCAGCCAGTCGGGGGGAGGGTCCTATAATTCACCCCTCCACTTT. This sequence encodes CASSQSGGGSYNSPLHF.

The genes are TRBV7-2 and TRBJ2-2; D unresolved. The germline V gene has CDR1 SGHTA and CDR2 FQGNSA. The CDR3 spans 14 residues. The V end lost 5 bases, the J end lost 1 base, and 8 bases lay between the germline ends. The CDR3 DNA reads TGTGCCAGCAGCCAGGAACGGAACACCGGGGAGCTGTTTTTT. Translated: CASSQERNTGELFF.

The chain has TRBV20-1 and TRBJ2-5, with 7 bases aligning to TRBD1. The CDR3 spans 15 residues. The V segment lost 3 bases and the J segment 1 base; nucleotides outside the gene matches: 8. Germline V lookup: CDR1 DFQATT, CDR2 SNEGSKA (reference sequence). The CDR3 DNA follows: TGCAGTGCTAGTATGACAGGGATGAGCCAAGAGACCCAGTACTTC. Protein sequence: CSASMTGMSQETQYF.

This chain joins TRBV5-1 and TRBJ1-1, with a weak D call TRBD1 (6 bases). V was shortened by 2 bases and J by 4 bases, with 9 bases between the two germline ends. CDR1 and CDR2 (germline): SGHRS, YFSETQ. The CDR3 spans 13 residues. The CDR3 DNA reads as TGCGCCAGCAGCTTTGACAGGTCCACTGAAGCTTTCTTT. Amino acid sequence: CASSFDRSTEAFF.